Presented here are 16 T cell receptor beta chains from one specimen sequenced in a study of shared clonotypes between healthy human individuals. Clones were read by immunoSEQ multiplex PCR, and TCRdb kept only the in-frame ones, dropping some. This sample has more than 2 million clones, with around 95% found just once. The specimen sequenced was naive CD4+ T cells sorted from blood. Subset described: CD45RA+ positively selected. The origin of the receptors is a man aged 18 to 30 in good health.

V usage is TRBV6-1 and J usage is TRBJ1-5; 7 nucleotides line up with TRBD1. Germline V gives CDR1 MNHNS, CDR2 SASEGT. The junction had 7 bases not matched to a gene; V was cut back by 7 bases and J by 4 bases. The CDR3 length is 14 residues. The CDR3 DNA sequence: TGTGCCAGCAAATCGGACAGGCCAAATCAGCCCCAGCATTTT. It specifies CASKSDRPNQPQHF.

On this clone itself: Other DNA sequences in this sample translate to the same CDR3. CDR3 sequence reads: CASSLGIGTDTQYF. CDR3 bases: TGTGCCAGCAGCTTGGGTATTGGCACAGATACGCAGTATTTT. The V and J genes are TRBV5-4 and TRBJ2-3, with D uncertain. V was clipped by 0 bases and J by 1 base, with 6 bases between them. This CDR3 has 14 amino acids. CDR1 and CDR2 from the germline V gene are SGHNT and YYREEE (reference sequence).

On this clone itself: Other DNA sequences in this specimen translate into the identical CDR3. V gene TRBV5-1 combines with J gene TRBJ2-5, with D hard to call. This CDR3 contains 13 residues. Trimming left V 5 bases short and J 5 bases short, with 13 bases between. CDR1 SGHRS and CDR2 YFSETQ come from the germline V gene. The CDR3 coding sequence is TGCGCCAGCAGTCGGTCCCGGGTGGAGACCCAGTACTTC. The encoded protein is CASSRSRVETQYF. The full variable domain, with the rest looked up from reference TRBV5-1 and TRBJ2-5, is KAGVTQTPRYLIKTRGQQVTLSCSPISGHRSVSWYQQTPGQGLQFLFEYFSETQRNKGNFPGRFSGRQFSNSRSEMNVSTLELGDSALYLCASSRSRVETQYFGPGTRLLVL.

The count of this clone is one. The sample has other DNA sequences that encode this CDR3 too. The chain joins TRBV11-2 to TRBJ2-3, with a weak D call TRBD1 (6 bases). This CDR3 has 13 amino acids. The germline gives CDR1 SGHAT, CDR2 FQNNGV. V lost 4 bases to trimming and J lost 3 bases, with 8 bases between them. The CDR3 nucleotides are TGTGCCAGCAGCTCAGGACAGACAGATACGCAGTATTTT. Protein product: CASSSGQTDTQYF. Drawing the rest from reference TRBV11-2 and TRBJ2-3, the complete variable domain is EAGVAQSPRYKIIEKRQSVAFWCNPISGHATLYWYQQILGQGPKLLIQFQNNGVVDDSQLPKDRFSAERLKGVDSTLKIQPAKLEDSAVYLCASSSGQTDTQYFGPGTRLTVL.

The gene calls are TRBV5-6 and TRBJ2-1; 10 bases are shared with TRBD2. Germline CDR1 is SGHDT and CDR2 is YYEEEE. V gave up 5 bases and J gave up 8 bases; unmatched junction bases: 16. There are 17 residues in the CDR3. The CDR3 reads CASRTGLAAKSDHEQFF. CDR3 coding DNA: TGTGCCAGCAGAACTGGACTAGCGGCTAAATCCGACCATGAGCAGTTCTTC.

This clone was counted a few times. The chain uses TRBV30 and TRBJ2-5, with D uncertain. Germline CDR1 and CDR2: GTSNPN and SVGIG (reference sequence). Between the trimmed V and J ends, which lost 4 bases and 5 bases, there was a span of 17 bases. The CDR3 has 14 amino acids. The CDR3 protein is CAWNEAAAVETQYF. The CDR3 nucleotides read TGTGCCTGGAATGAGGCGGCCGCGGTGGAGACCCAGTACTTC.

The chain is built from TRBV7-8 and TRBJ2-7; 7 bases match TRBD2. Germline CDR1 reads SGHVS; CDR2 reads FQNEAQ. Trimming removed 4 bases from V and 0 bases from J; junction bases left unmatched: 6. CDR3 length equals 15 residues. CDR3 sequence (DNA): TGTGCCAGCAGCTCTCGGGACTACGCCTCCTACGAGCAGTACTTC. Translated: CASSSRDYASYEQYF. Looking up the rest from reference TRBV7-8 and TRBJ2-7 gives the full variable domain: GAGVSQSPRYKVAKRGQDVALRCDPISGHVSLFWYQQALGQGPEFLTYFQNEAQLDKSGLPSDRFFAERPEGSVSTLKIQRTQQEDSAVYLCASSSRDYASYEQYFGPGTRLTVT.

The chain links TRBV12-2 to TRBJ2-1; the D call in the table, TRBD2, was not verified against the DNA. TRBV12-2 is labeled a pseudogene. The CDR3 runs 18 residues. The DNA for the CDR3 is TGTGCAAGTCGCTTAGTGCGCATTTCTAGCGGGGGTCTCGATGAGCAGTTCTTC. It encodes CASRLVRISSGGLDEQFF.

The CDR3 DNA sequence: TGTGCCAGCAGTCCCGAGGCTGGCTACACCTTC. This encodes CASSPEAGYTF. The V and J genes are TRBV6-6 and TRBJ1-2; D not resolved. From germline, CDR1 is MNHNY and CDR2 SVGAGI (reference sequence). V was cut by 5 bases and J by 7 bases, with 8 bases left in between. The CDR3 extends over 11 amino acids.

This sequence joins TRBV4-1 and TRBJ2-5; D remains ambiguous. Germline CDR1 and CDR2: MGHRA and YSYEKL. CDR3 length equals 13 residues. V was cut by 0 bases and J by 7 bases, with 9 bases left in between. CDR3 in amino acids: CASSQEGEVTQYF. CDR3 nucleotide sequence: TGCGCCAGCAGCCAAGAGGGTGAGGTGACCCAGTACTTC.

This chain links TRBV7-9 with TRBJ1-4; D remains unclear. Per germline, CDR1 SEHNR and CDR2 FQNEAQ (reference sequence). With 6 bases removed from V and 12 bases from J, the gap between germline ends came to 14 bases. There are 12 residues in the CDR3. The CDR3 region has the DNA TGTGCCAGCAGTCGTGGTTGGGTGGAACTGTTTTTT. Protein sequence: CASSRGWVELFF.

This clone was seen once. The chain links TRBV27 to TRBJ2-7; perhaps TRBD1 as D (5 bases). This CDR3 has 12 residues. CDR1 and CDR2 from the germline V gene are MNHEY and SMNVEV (reference sequence). The V gene lost 6 bases and the J gene lost 5 bases, with 11 bases spanning the gap. CDR3 loop: CASRGAAHEQYF. DNA for the CDR3: TGTGCCAGCAGAGGGGCCGCCCACGAGCAGTACTTC.

The chain joins TRBV7-8 to TRBJ2-3; D gene ambiguous. Trimming removed 1 base from V and 7 bases from J, with 3 bases in between. This CDR3 contains 11 residues. Looked up from germline, CDR1 is SGHVS and CDR2 is FQNEAQ. CDR3 coding DNA: TGTGCCAGCAGCTTAGAATATACGCAGTATTTT. It is translated as CASSLEYTQYF.

The CDR3 loop is CASSQIPGQGFETQYF. The DNA of the CDR3 is TGTGCCAGCAGCCAAATACCGGGACAGGGGTTCGAGACCCAGTACTTC. The chain joins TRBV7-2 to TRBJ2-5; TRBD1 aligns across 10 bases. The ends lost 5 bases at V and 5 bases at J; junction bases unmatched: 11. CDR1 and CDR2 (germline): SGHTA, FQGNSA. The CDR3 is 16 residues long.

In regard to this clone: This sample also contains other DNA sequences that code for the same CDR3. The chain joins TRBV5-1 to TRBJ2-7; 10 nucleotides match TRBD1. Germline CDR1 SGHRS, CDR2 YFSETQ. The ends lost 4 bases at V and 3 bases at J; junction bases unmatched: 4. There are 14 residues in the CDR3. CDR3 nucleotides: TGCGCCAGCAGCCTCGGGACAGGGGTCTACGAGCAGTACTTC. This sequence encodes CASSLGTGVYEQYF.

The rearrangement uses TRBV2 and TRBJ1-5; D gene unclear. Trimming stripped 8 bases from V and 7 bases from J, with 9 bases between. The length of the CDR3 is 11 residues. Germline V lookup: CDR1 SNHLY, CDR2 FYNNEI. The CDR3 here is CASLSHQPQHF. In DNA, the CDR3 is TGTGCCAGCTTAAGTCACCAGCCCCAGCATTTT. The variable domain in full, with the rest retrieved from reference TRBV2 and TRBJ1-5, is EPEVTQTPSHQVTQMGQEVILRCVPISNHLYFYWYRQILGQKVEFLVSFYNNEISEKSEIFDDQFSVERPDGSNFTLKIRSTKLEDSAMYFCASLSHQPQHFGDGTRLSIL.